The entry that follows covers one T cell receptor beta chain sequence. Assay: immunoSEQ multiplex PCR; the TCRdb copy retains only in-frame clones and omits some. This sample has around 2,000,000 clones; around 93% occur once, and the top ten carry more than 1.5%. Naive CD8 cells comprised CD45RO-negative, CCR7-positively selected cells, excluding terminally differentiated effector memory CD45RA+ cells. This specimen belongs to a study of shared clonotypes between healthy human individuals. Per germline, CDR1 LNHNV and CDR2 YYDKDF (reference sequence). CDR3 size: 13 residues. The V end was cut by 3 bases, the J end by 5 bases, with 10 bases between.

The TCR comes from a man aged 18 to 30 in good health. Some clones in this sample may be carry-over from other donors' samples. Sequenced input: naive CD8+ T cells from PBMCs. The chain joins TRBV15 to TRBJ2-5; possible D gene TRBD2, 6 bases. The CDR3 loop is CATSSRAGETQYF. The CDR3 nucleotides are TGTGCCACCAGCAGTAGAGCGGGCGAGACCCAGTACTTC.